The entry below describes one T cell receptor beta chain. Its binding antigen is unknown. Per-nucleotide qualities are absent, and no much larger clonotype sits a single base away. CDR1 and CDR2 were assigned from the germline V gene as SGHAT and FQNNGV. Inclusive of the bounding cysteine and phenylalanine, the CDR3 is 15 residues long. Of all the DNA, just the CDR3 is kept, 45 bases in frame from base 1. The trim is 7 bases for V and 5 bases for J, with a gap of 17 bases between the germline ends. What this sample's time point label stands for: baseline before first vaccination. Vaccinee samples were obtained from the UK trials COV001 and COV002, which included a single-blind randomized controlled phase 2/3 trial of AZD1222 (ChAdOx1 nCoV-19) in healthy adults. For TCRbeta chain sequencing, PBMC samples from trial participants were taken at day 0 and at day 28 after the second dose. This specimen comes from a study of T cell responses to AZD1222 COVID-19 vaccine (dated by TCRdb to about 2021). Describing the broader study: AZD1222 recipients given second doses at about 4 weeks or at about 12 weeks were pooled, since spike-specific TCR depth and breadth were not found to differ between the two schedules. A total of under 250 trial participants underwent TCR sequencing, of whom 207 had received two doses of AZD1222 and some 26 had received two doses of the MenACWY control vaccine. Trial participants were enrolled into age subgroups of 18-55, 56-69 and 70-plus years, which contained 148, 28 and 57 TCR-sequenced participants, respectively. Paper-wide results and their limitations: Epitopes outside the regions mutated in the B.1.351 and B.1.1.7 variants were reportedly recognized by nearly half of the unique spike-specific TCRs. After two AZD1222 doses, both the breadth and the depth of spike-specific TCRs were significantly higher than at day 0 and than in MenACWY recipients. Only five to seven AZD1222 recipients were SARS-CoV-2 seropositive at baseline, limiting conclusions about previously exposed vaccinees. The 56-69-year group was small, and its depth increase did not reach significance, likely because of low power. The vaccine-associated CD4 TCRs covered the entire spike protein, and the dominant responses fell in regions 160-218 and 743-854. Participants were mostly white British, with more females than males. The authors suggested clonal diversity may have been underestimated. No day 14 peak-response samples were available, so repertoires were characterized only after the peak T cell response.

The CDR3 regions of human TCRbeta chains were subjected to immunosequencing. The source study handled its data this way. Repertoire TCRs were checked for matches against a reference library of SARS-CoV-2-specific TCRs that had been generated using the MIRA antigen-specificity platform. Breadth was defined as the fraction of unique TCRs that were SARS-CoV-2-associated, and depth was defined as the fraction of total T cells that were SARS-CoV-2-associated. Using the MIRA data, each spike-specific TCR was assigned both to the spike region to which the TCR was reactive and to a CD4 or CD8 class. Log10-transformed breadth and depth values were compared by one-way ANOVA with Sidak's multiple comparisons tests. TCRdb stores this immuneACCESS table with in-frame sequences only. Part of the clones is absent; in the studies checked, under half of the shortfall reflects unresolved V genes, and no reason is known for the rest. V and J calls and clone size follow that table, whereas D and trimming were derived from the DNA. This sample is represented by 150,000 or so clones; 85% to 95% of them were singletons. Of the sample, 1.9% is held by the ten largest clones.

The receptor comes from an adult in good health. Rearrangement joined TRBV11-2 to TRBJ2-2; the best D guess is TRBD2, with 6 bases matching. The sample was peripheral blood, taken on day 0 of AZD1222 vaccination. The DNA is TGTGCCAGCACCACCCCCCGCCGGGGGACCGGGGAGCTGTTTTTT. It encodes CASTTPRRGTGELFF.